This T cell receptor beta chain appears in the sequencing data of a study of technical replicates of blood from several donors. Data came from immunoSEQ multiplex PCR; TCRdb stores just in-frame clones and leaves some out. The profile shows 80,000 to 95,000 clones, approximately 93% of them singletons. The germline V and J ends were trimmed by 2 bases and 8 bases, with 13 bases remaining between them. This CDR3 region has 14 residues. The germline V gene has CDR1 SNHLY and CDR2 FYNNEI. This clonotype was obtained from a human donor in good health. V gene TRBV2 combines with J gene TRBJ1-5; tentatively, D is TRBD1 (6 bases). Sequences were obtained from T cells isolated from PBMCs. CDR3 sequence reads: CASSEQGSHEPQHF. The DNA of the CDR3 is TGTGCCAGCAGTGAACAGGGGAGTCATGAGCCCCAGCATTTT.